One and the same sample provided the 22 T cell receptor beta chains below, sequenced in a study of OX40 agonist ivuxolimab in advanced cancers. Profiled with immunoSEQ multiplex PCR; TCRdb holds only in-frame clones, not every one. The sample consists of around 90,000 clones, around nine tenths of them appearing once. This material consisted of CD4+ or CD8+ T cells sorted from blood, taken in a trial of the OX40 agonist ivuxolimab. Receptors were obtained from an adult with an advanced solid tumor such as melanoma, head and neck, liver or kidney cancer.

This clone appeared a single time. The V and J genes are TRBV6-6 and TRBJ1-3; D unresolved. This CDR3 has 13 amino acids. With 0 bases removed from V and 8 bases from J, the gap between germline ends came to 8 bases. The germline CDR1 and CDR2 sequences are MNHNY and SVGAGI (reference sequence). The CDR3 DNA reads TGTGCCAGCAGTTACTCGGGCCGGGACACCATATATTTT. Translated: CASSYSGRDTIYF.

For the CDR3, the DNA is TGTGCCAGCAGTGTCCGGGAGTACGAAAAACTGTTTTTT. Its translation is CASSVREYEKLFF. V gene TRBV2 combines with J gene TRBJ1-4, with D uncertain. V was shortened by 4 bases and J by 8 bases, with 11 bases between the two germline ends. The CDR3 loop spans 13 amino acids. Germline V lookup: CDR1 SNHLY, CDR2 FYNNEI. Variable domain in full (rest from reference TRBV2 and TRBJ1-4): EPEVTQTPSHQVTQMGQEVILRCVPISNHLYFYWYRQILGQKVEFLVSFYNNEISEKSEIFDDQFSVERPDGSNFTLKIRSTKLEDSAMYFCASSVREYEKLFFGSGTQLSVL.

The chain couples TRBV19 to TRBJ1-1; D is ambiguous. Trimming left V 3 bases short and J 7 bases short, with 9 bases between. CDR1 LNHDA and CDR2 SQIVND come from the germline V gene (reference sequence). The CDR3 contains 12 residues. CDR3: CASSMGRGEAFF. CDR3 DNA: TGTGCCAGTAGTATGGGTCGGGGTGAAGCTTTCTTT.

This clone has a handful of counts. CDR3 coding DNA: TGCGCCAGCAGCTTGGTTGGGGGCCTGGGGGAGACCCAGTACTTC. Translated, it gives CASSLVGGLGETQYF. This rearrangement joins TRBV5-1 to TRBJ2-5, with a weak D call TRBD1 (6 bases). This CDR3 comprises 15 residues. CDR1 is SGHRS and CDR2 is YFSETQ in the germline V gene. Trimming pared 0 bases from V and 5 bases from J, leaving 14 bases between.

This clone was picked up one time. The J gene is TRBJ1-1, the V gene TRBV27; maybe TRBD1 (5 bases). CDR3 length equals 13 residues. Looked up from germline, CDR1 is MNHEY and CDR2 is SMNVEV (reference sequence). V was shortened by 6 bases and J by 5 bases, with 13 bases between the two germline ends. The CDR3 region has the DNA TGTGCCAGCAGGGGGGAGGGGAGAACTGAAGCTTTCTTT. This codes for CASRGEGRTEAFF.

The chain uses TRBV7-9 and TRBJ2-1; 8 positions match TRBD2. CDR3 length: 15 amino acids. Trimming at V came to 4 bases and at J to 9 bases, leaving 11 bases not matched to a gene. CDR1 SEHNR and CDR2 FQNEAQ come from the germline V gene (reference sequence). The CDR3 here is CASSSQSGSGGEQFF. The CDR3 nucleotides read TGTGCCAGCAGCTCCCAAAGCGGGAGCGGGGGTGAGCAGTTCTTC.

J is TRBJ2-1 and V is TRBV18; D may correspond to TRBD1 or TRBD2 (5 bases each). Deletions cut 4 bases from V and 6 bases from J, with 13 bases between. This CDR3 spans 14 amino acids. CDR1 and CDR2 from the germline V gene are KGHSH and LQKENI. CDR3 DNA: TGTGCCAGCTCACGGGACGTAAACGTCAATGAGCAGTTCTTC. It specifies CASSRDVNVNEQFF.

This chain uses TRBV18 with TRBJ2-5, with D perhaps TRBD2 (6 bases). This CDR3 has 16 amino acids. The V end was cut by 2 bases, the J end by 5 bases, with 18 bases between. CDR1 is KGHSH, CDR2 LQKENI, per germline. CDR3 loop: CASSPEVSGMVETQYF. The CDR3, as DNA: TGTGCCAGCTCACCAGAGGTTAGCGGCATGGTTGAGACCCAGTACTTC.

The chain links TRBV6-5 to TRBJ2-1; TRBD1 matches 9 bases. The CDR3 length is 13 residues. Per the germline V gene, CDR1 is MNHEY and CDR2 is SVGAGI. CDR3 sequence: CVSLGQGTNEQFF. The CDR3 DNA follows: TGTGTTAGCTTGGGACAGGGTACGAATGAGCAGTTCTTC.

The chain uses TRBV19 and TRBJ1-5; D might be TRBD1 (6 bases). Trimming took 5 bases from V and 7 from J, leaving 15 bases between them. Germline CDR1 is LNHDA and CDR2 is SQIVND (reference sequence). CDR3 size: 14 residues. The CDR3 DNA reads as TGTGCCAGTAGTCTCGTCGGGGGCATGCAGCCCCAGCATTTT. Its translation: CASSLVGGMQPQHF.

The rearrangement joins TRBV5-5 to TRBJ2-3; 8 bases line up with TRBD1. The V gene end was trimmed by 4 bases and the J gene end by 4 bases; junction bases not matched to a gene: 8. The CDR3 runs 15 residues. Germline values: CDR1 SGHKS, CDR2 YYEKEE (reference sequence). The CDR3 sequence is CASSLGAGGSDTQYF. The CDR3 DNA reads as TGTGCCAGCAGCCTGGGGGCAGGGGGCTCAGATACGCAGTATTTT.

The rearrangement joins TRBV18 to TRBJ2-7; TRBD1 aligns across 9 bases. In germline, CDR1 is KGHSH, CDR2 LQKENI. The length of the CDR3 is 14 residues. Losses at the gene ends were 2 bases for V and 3 bases for J; bases not matched to a gene: 2. CDR3 nucleotide sequence: TGTGCCAGCTCACCAGGGACAGGGATCTACGAGCAGTACTTC. It codes for CASSPGTGIYEQYF. Using reference TRBV18 and TRBJ2-7 for the parts outside the CDR3, the full variable domain is NAGVMQNPRHLVRRRGQEARLRCSPMKGHSHVYWYRQLPEEGLKFMVYLQKENIIDESGMPKERFSAEFPKEGPSILRIQQVVRGDSAAYFCASSPGTGIYEQYFGPGTRLTVT.

This chain links TRBV4-1 with TRBJ1-2; TRBD1 is a possible D gene (5 bases). Germline loops: CDR1 MGHRA, CDR2 YSYEKL. Trimming took 0 bases from V and 0 from J, leaving 14 bases between them. The CDR3 is made up of 17 amino acids. For the CDR3, the DNA is TGCGCCAGCAGCCAAGATCGGCGGACACCGACTAACTATGGCTACACCTTC. This gives the protein CASSQDRRTPTNYGYTF.

The chain uses TRBV4-2 and TRBJ1-4; TRBD1 is a possible D gene (5 bases). The CDR3 covers 13 residues. V lost 4 bases, J lost 7 bases, and 10 bases lay in between. CDR1 and CDR2 from the germline V gene are LGHNA and YNFKEQ. CDR3 residues: CASSLGTGEKLFF. The DNA of the CDR3 is TGTGCCAGCAGCCTAGGGACTGGTGAAAAACTGTTTTTT.

The rearrangement links TRBV28 to TRBJ1-2; D gene unclear. The V end was cut by 10 bases, the J end by 0 bases, with 9 bases between. The CDR3 is 12 residues long. Germline V lookup: CDR1 MDHEN, CDR2 SYDVKM. The CDR3 DNA reads TGTGCCACCCAGGAAGCTAACTATGGCTACACCTTC. Its translation is CATQEANYGYTF.

V is TRBV20-1 and J is TRBJ2-2; no clear D. With 2 bases removed from V and 7 bases from J, the gap between germline ends came to 5 bases. Germline V gene lookup returns CDR1 DFQATT and CDR2 SNEGSKA (reference sequence). The CDR3 has 11 amino acids. The chain's CDR3 is CSARNRGELFF. CDR3 bases: TGCAGTGCTAGAAATCGCGGGGAGCTGTTTTTT.

The V and J genes are TRBV5-4 and TRBJ2-1; D remains unclear. Germline-derived CDR1 and CDR2 are SGHNT and YYREEE (reference sequence). V gave up 0 bases and J gave up 0 bases, with 7 bases separating them. CDR3 length: 15 amino acids. In nucleotides, the CDR3 is TGTGCCAGCAGCTTGGACTCTTACTCCTACAATGAGCAGTTCTTC. Translation: CASSLDSYSYNEQFF.

This rearrangement joins TRBV5-6 to TRBJ2-5; D may be TRBD1 (6 bases). Trimming took off 4 bases at V and 4 bases at J, with 17 bases between the two ends. Germline values: CDR1 SGHDT, CDR2 YYEEEE. The CDR3 covers 15 residues. CDR3 in amino acids: CASSPRVLGGETQYF. The DNA for the CDR3 is TGTGCCAGCAGCCCCCGCGTACTAGGGGGAGAGACCCAGTACTTC.

The V call is TRBV10-2, the J call TRBJ2-3; TRBD2 aligns across 9 bases. The V gene's germline CDR1 is WSHSY and CDR2 SAAADI. The CDR3 loop spans 14 amino acids. Unmatched junction bases numbered 11, after V lost 11 bases and J lost 5 bases. Here the CDR3 reads CAARPETSGDTQYF. The CDR3 coding sequence is TGCGCCGCTCGCCCCGAGACTAGCGGAGATACGCAGTATTTT.

This chain uses TRBV30 with TRBJ1-2; the D gene is possibly TRBD1 (5 bases). There are 12 residues in the CDR3. V was trimmed by 4 bases and J by 4 bases, leaving 10 bases between them. Germline-derived CDR1 and CDR2 are GTSNPN and SVGIG (reference sequence). CDR3 DNA sequence: TGTGCCTGGACTAGGGGAGTCTATGGCTACACCTTC. The encoded protein is CAWTRGVYGYTF.

The rearrangement uses TRBV5-1 and TRBJ1-4; 10 bases are a match to TRBD1. This CDR3 comprises 15 residues. Unmatched junction bases numbered 7, after V lost 3 bases and J lost 8 bases. Germline CDR1 reads SGHRS; CDR2 reads YFSETQ. Written as DNA, the CDR3 is TGCGCCAGCAGCTCCGGGACAGGGGACAGGGAAAAACTGTTTTTT. It encodes CASSSGTGDREKLFF.

V usage is TRBV30 and J usage is TRBJ2-2; a possible D gene is TRBD2 (7 bases). The germline V gene has CDR1 GTSNPN and CDR2 SVGIG (reference sequence). Trimming left V 0 bases short and J 3 bases short, with 14 bases between. The length of the CDR3 is 16 residues. The CDR3 DNA is TGTGCCTGGAGTGTAAATCGGGGGGCCGACACCGGGGAGCTGTTTTTT. This translates into CAWSVNRGADTGELFF. The full variable domain, rest sourced from reference TRBV30 and TRBJ2-2, is SQTIHQWPATLVQPVGSPLSLECTVEGTSNPNLYWYRQAAGRGLQLLFYSVGIGQISSEVPQNLSASRPQDRQFILSSKKLLLSDSGFYLCAWSVNRGADTGELFFGEGSRLTVL.